The T cell receptor beta chain described here comes from a study of T cell changes during pregnancy in multiple sclerosis. Profiling relied on immunoSEQ multiplex PCR, and the TCRdb table lists in-frame clones only, not all of them. Seen here are approximately 73,000 clones, approximately 90% observed once, and the top ten hold roughly 0.21%. There are 15 residues in the CDR3. In germline, CDR1 is SGHRS, CDR2 YFSETQ. V was clipped by 0 bases and J by 7 bases, with 17 bases between them. The sequenced sample was CD4+ T cells from peripheral blood mononuclear cells, obtained before pregnancy. The receptor was derived from a female donor with multiple sclerosis, enrolled in a pregnancy study. The rearrangement uses TRBV5-1 and TRBJ2-7; D is ambiguous. The CDR3: CASSLEARIRVEQYF. DNA of the CDR3: TGCGCCAGCAGCTTGGAGGCACGGATCCGGGTTGAGCAGTACTTC.